Listed here are 24 T cell receptor beta chains from one sample, sequenced in a study of T cells in Graves' hyperthyroidism and ophthalmopathy. Using RNA transcripts as the source, TCR beta CDR3 regions were amplified. A first-round RT-PCR of the TCR CDR3 used the HTBI primer set. A single record per CDR3 protein comes from TCRdb applying MiXCR to the multiplex PCR reads. The sample holds hundreds of thousands of distinct CDR3 sequences, 14% seen once. Sample: blood. The receptors originated from a woman aged 18 to 35 with Graves' hyperthyroidism.

Many counts were recorded for this clonotype. V is TRBV7-9 and J is TRBJ2-6, with a tentative D call TRBD2 (6 bases). Per the germline V gene, CDR1 is SEHNR and CDR2 is FQNEAQ (reference sequence). This CDR3 contains 18 residues. Deletions cut 2 bases from V and 0 bases from J, with 14 bases between. The CDR3 reads CASSLPPGRNSGANVLTF. CDR3 in DNA: TGTGCCAGCAGCTTACCGCCAGGGAGGAACTCTGGGGCCAACGTCCTGACTTTC.

This clonotype was recorded at least ten times. J is TRBJ1-5 and V is TRBV2; 7 bases are a match to TRBD1. This CDR3 contains 15 residues. Germline V lookup: CDR1 SNHLY, CDR2 FYNNEI. Trimming took 5 bases from V and 3 from J; bases not matched to a gene: 7. The CDR3 sequence is CASSRTTGANQPQHF. DNA of the CDR3: TGTGCCAGCAGTCGTACTACAGGGGCCAATCAGCCCCAGCATTTT. Filled out from reference TRBV2 and TRBJ1-5, the complete variable domain reads EPEVTQTPSHQVTQMGQEVILRCVPISNHLYFYWYRQILGQKVEFLVSFYNNEISEKSEIFDDQFSVERPDGSNFTLKIRSTKLEDSAMYFCASSRTTGANQPQHFGDGTRLSIL.

This clonotype was observed many times. The gene calls are TRBV6-1 and TRBJ2-7; 7 bases fit TRBD1. The ends lost 8 bases at V and 3 bases at J; junction bases unmatched: 10. This CDR3 is 14 amino acids long. Per germline, CDR1 MNHNS and CDR2 SASEGT. In DNA, the CDR3 is TGTGCCAGCGGAGAAACAGGGGCTGGCTACGAGCAGTACTTC. This codes for CASGETGAGYEQYF.

The chain joins TRBV6-1 to TRBJ2-1; weak D call: TRBD2 (5 bases). The CDR3 contains 12 residues. Germline V CDR1 and CDR2: MNHNS, SASEGT. Deletions cut 2 bases from V and 8 bases from J, with 7 bases between. The CDR3 region is CASSELLDEQFF. CDR3 nucleotides: TGTGCCAGCAGTGAATTACTAGATGAGCAGTTCTTC.

This clonotype was recorded a few times. The J gene is TRBJ2-1, the V gene TRBV7-9; 10 nucleotides line up with TRBD2. Losses at the gene ends were 6 bases for V and 3 bases for J; bases not matched to a gene: 8. In germline, CDR1 is SEHNR, CDR2 FQNEAQ (reference sequence). The CDR3 is made up of 16 amino acids. DNA of the CDR3: TGTGCCAGCAGTTCCCCAGCGGGAGGGCGCTACAATGAGCAGTTCTTC. Its protein is CASSSPAGGRYNEQFF.

The table lists this clonotype with many counts. V and J are TRBV6-2 or TRBV6-3 and TRBJ1-1; weak D call: TRBD1 (5 bases). Germline V lookup: CDR1 MNHEY, CDR2 SVGEGT. Trimming took off 3 bases at V and 3 bases at J, with 14 bases between the two ends. The CDR3 runs 15 residues. The CDR3 sequence is CASSYVGGRDTEAFF. The CDR3 DNA is TGTGCCAGCAGTTATGTGGGGGGTCGGGACACTGAAGCTTTCTTT.

This clonotype was counted many times. The CDR3 coding sequence is TGTGCCAGCAGTAGCCGAGTCGACAGTTCACCCCTCCACTTT. Residues: CASSSRVDSSPLHF. The chain has TRBV6-1 and TRBJ1-6; perhaps TRBD1 as D (5 bases). Germline-derived CDR1 and CDR2 are MNHNS and SASEGT. Between the trimmed V and J ends, which lost 5 bases and 9 bases, there was a span of 14 bases. The length of the CDR3 is 14 residues.

This clonotype was seen repeatedly, ten times or more. The J gene is TRBJ2-2, the V gene TRBV28, with D uncertain. The CDR3 consists of 14 residues. V gave up 6 bases and J gave up 6 bases, with 14 bases separating them. Germline assignment: CDR1 MDHEN and CDR2 SYDVKM. In nucleotides, the CDR3 is TGTGCCAGCAGCCACCCTACCCGGTCCGGGGAGCTGTTTTTT. Its protein product is CASSHPTRSGELFF.

This clonotype has a handful of counts. The chain uses TRBV15 and TRBJ1-4; 8 bases map to TRBD1. The CDR3 is 15 amino acids. Trimming took 4 bases from V and 4 from J; bases not matched to a gene: 5. Germline CDR1 reads LNHNV; CDR2 reads YYDKDF (reference sequence). CDR3 residues: CATSTRTGLNEKLFF. The CDR3 coding sequence is TGTGCCACCAGCACCCGGACAGGGCTTAATGAAAAACTGTTTTTT. Supplemented by reference TRBV15 and TRBJ1-4, the full variable domain reads DAMVIQNPRYQVTQFGKPVTLSCSQTLNHNVMYWYQQKSSQAPKLLFHYYDKDFNNEADTPDNFQSRRPNTSFCFLDIRSPGLGDTAMYLCATSTRTGLNEKLFFGSGTQLSVL.

The chain has TRBV11-3 and TRBJ2-7, with 11 bases identical to TRBD1. J gave up 4 bases and V 4 bases, and 6 bases lay outside the gene matches. Germline CDR1 reads SGHNT; CDR2 reads YENEEA. This CDR3 is built from 15 residues. CDR3 bases: TGTGCCAGCAGCTCTAGGACAGGGGGCATATACGAGCAGTACTTC. Amino acid sequence: CASSSRTGGIYEQYF. The full variable domain, rest sourced from reference TRBV11-3 and TRBJ2-7, is EAGVVQSPRYKIIEKKQPVAFWCNPISGHNTLYWYLQNLGQGPELLIRYENEEAVDDSQLPKDRFSAERLKGVDSTLKIQPAELGDSAVYLCASSSRTGGIYEQYFGPGTRLTVT.

V usage is TRBV30 and J usage is TRBJ1-4, with D tentatively TRBD1 (5 bases). V was cut by 1 base and J by 10 bases, with 16 bases left in between. CDR1 is GTSNPN and CDR2 is SVGIG in the germline V gene (reference sequence). The CDR3 is made up of 14 amino acids. CDR3 region: CAWSDPDIPRKLFF. The DNA of the CDR3 is TGTGCCTGGAGTGATCCGGACATCCCACGAAAACTGTTTTTT.

This clonotype was recorded a few times. The V and J genes are TRBV7-9 and TRBJ2-2; no definite D call. From germline, CDR1 is SEHNR and CDR2 FQNEAQ (reference sequence). The CDR3 has 13 residues. Deletions cut 5 bases from V and 6 bases from J, with 10 bases between. CDR3 coding DNA: TGTGCCAGCAGCCGGACCGCCGCCGGGGAGCTGTTTTTT. Its translation is CASSRTAAGELFF. The full variable domain, completed using reference TRBV7-9 and TRBJ2-2, is DTGVSQNPRHKITKRGQNVTFRCDPISEHNRLYWYRQTLGQGPEFLTYFQNEAQLEKSRLLSDRFSAERPKGSFSTLEIQRTEQGDSAMYLCASSRTAAGELFFGEGSRLTVL.

The chain couples TRBV20-1 to TRBJ2-2, with a tentative D call TRBD1 (6 bases). With 6 bases removed from V and 1 base from J, the gap between germline ends came to 12 bases. Germline V gene data show CDR1 as DFQATT and CDR2 as SNEGSKA (reference sequence). The CDR3 contains 14 residues. The CDR3 is CSATPGQNTGELFF. As DNA, the CDR3 is TGCAGTGCCACACCGGGACAGAACACCGGGGAGCTGTTTTTT.

The chain has TRBV20-1 and TRBJ2-4; D may be TRBD2 (5 bases). The CDR3 length is 15 residues. Trimming took off 0 bases at V and 8 bases at J, with 17 bases between the two ends. Germline CDR1 is DFQATT and CDR2 is SNEGSKA (reference sequence). CDR3 amino acids: CSARDRNGGVYIQYF. The CDR3 DNA reads TGCAGTGCTAGAGATCGGAACGGAGGTGTATACATTCAGTACTTC.

In its sample, this clonotype was seen many times. The chain is built from TRBV3-1 and TRBJ2-1, with a possible D match to TRBD2 (6 bases). Trimming cost V 4 bases and J 4 bases, with 14 bases left between them. This CDR3 has 15 residues. The germline gives CDR1 LGHDT, CDR2 YNNKEL (reference sequence). The CDR3, as DNA: TGTGCCAGCAGCCGCTCCCGGGAGCCATACAATGAGCAGTTCTTC. Protein product: CASSRSREPYNEQFF.

This clonotype was observed a few times. The gene calls are TRBV28 and TRBJ1-2, with a weak D call TRBD1 (5 bases). Germline V gives CDR1 MDHEN, CDR2 SYDVKM. This CDR3 has 15 residues. Trimming removed 3 bases from V and 6 bases from J, with 17 bases in between. The chain's CDR3 is CASSFPTQVGDGYTF. CDR3 in DNA: TGTGCCAGCAGTTTCCCCACACAGGTGGGAGATGGCTACACCTTC.

This clonotype was seen many times. The chain is built from TRBV12-3 or TRBV12-4 and TRBJ2-5; D may be TRBD1 or TRBD2 (5 bases each). The CDR3 totals 14 residues. Trimming removed 7 bases at V and 0 bases at J, with 12 bases between. CDR3 residues: CASTSGTDQETQYF. The CDR3, as DNA: TGTGCCAGCACCTCCGGGACCGACCAAGAGACCCAGTACTTC.

This clonotype occurred many times. The rearrangement uses TRBV20-1 and TRBJ1-5; the D is unclear. Germline V gene data show CDR1 as DFQATT and CDR2 as SNEGSKA (reference sequence). The CDR3 length is 14 residues. The V and J ends lost 6 bases and 0 bases respectively, with 12 bases between them. CDR3 in amino acids: CSAWASDSNQPQHF. The CDR3 region has the DNA TGCAGTGCATGGGCCTCAGATAGCAATCAGCCCCAGCATTTT.

This clonotype has ten or more counts. V gene TRBV5-1 combines with J gene TRBJ2-1; 12 bases align to TRBD1. After removal of 3 bases from V and 5 bases from J, the junction contained 12 bases not matched to a gene. The CDR3 loop spans 18 amino acids. Germline lookup yields CDR1 SGHRS and CDR2 YFSETQ. The CDR3 DNA sequence: TGCGCCAGCAGCTCCTTCGGCGGGACAGGGGGCGCCAACAATGAGCAGTTCTTC. It yields the protein CASSSFGGTGGANNEQFF.

The CDR3 is CSAKAVRQKQETQYF. The CDR3 DNA reads TGCAGCGCTAAAGCTGTGCGCCAGAAGCAAGAGACCCAGTACTTC. The chain has TRBV29-1 and TRBJ2-5; D uncertain. Trimming took off 7 bases at V and 2 bases at J, with 20 bases between the two ends. The length of the CDR3 is 15 residues. Germline CDR1 and CDR2: SQVTM and ANQGSEA.

This clonotype was seen ten or more times. This rearrangement joins TRBV2 to TRBJ2-5, with TRBD1 identical over 10 bases. Germline CDR1 is SNHLY and CDR2 is FYNNEI. The J segment lost 4 bases and the V segment lost 4 bases, leaving 6 bases of the junction unmatched. This CDR3 is 15 amino acids long. The CDR3: CASSVTGGLGETQYF. As DNA, the CDR3 is TGTGCCAGCAGTGTGACAGGGGGCTTAGGAGAGACCCAGTACTTC.

The chain links TRBV7-9 to TRBJ1-4; 11 nucleotides match TRBD1. The germline V gene has CDR1 SEHNR and CDR2 FQNEAQ (reference sequence). There are 17 residues in the CDR3. Unmatched junction bases numbered 8, after V lost 6 bases and J lost 2 bases. This chain's CDR3 is CASSPGTGGWTNEKLFF. CDR3 sequence (DNA): TGTGCCAGCAGTCCCGGGACAGGGGGATGGACTAATGAAAAACTGTTTTTT.

This chain joins TRBV9 and TRBJ1-6, with D possibly being TRBD1 (6 bases). Germline CDR1 reads SGDLS; CDR2 reads YYNGEE. The CDR3 spans 15 residues. V shed 3 bases and J shed 7 bases, with 14 bases lying between them. In DNA, the CDR3 is TGTGCCAGCAGCGGCGCCACAGGGAGGAATTCACCCCTCCACTTT. It encodes CASSGATGRNSPLHF.

The V gene is TRBV27, the J gene TRBJ2-1, with 12 bases fitting TRBD2. From germline, CDR1 is MNHEY and CDR2 SMNVEV (reference sequence). The J segment lost 8 bases and the V segment lost 0 bases, leaving 8 bases of the junction unmatched. The length of the CDR3 is 17 residues. The CDR3 loop is CASSLSDLAGGPDEQFF. As DNA, the CDR3 is TGTGCCAGCAGTTTATCAGATCTAGCGGGAGGGCCAGATGAGCAGTTCTTC.